The TCR beta chain described here comes from a study of vaccination effects on CD4 cells after COVID-19. Repertoires were generated with immunoSEQ multiplex PCR, while TCRdb's copy carries only in-frame clones and drops some. Of tens of thousands of clones listed, 73% are singletons. The CDR3 extends over 17 amino acids. V gave up 7 bases and J gave up 0 bases, with 21 bases separating them. Germline loops: CDR1 LGHDT, CDR2 YNNKEL (reference sequence). Peptide-pool stimulation followed by sequencing identified expanded antigen-specific CD4+ clonotypes in the ViraFEST assay. Once cultured for approximately eleven days, the cells underwent separation to obtain CD4+ T cells. Everyone in the study got two shots of either the BNT162b2 or mRNA-1273 vaccine. All vaccine recipients tested negative for nucleocapsid antibodies and had never contracted SARS-CoV-2 infection. Peptides at roughly 9.2 ug/ml and IL-2 at about 10 IU/ml were added to two million PBMC per well. Fresh IL-2-containing medium replaced half the medium on days 3 and 7.

To note about this clone: The target antigen is unknown.

The chain uses TRBV3-1 (or the pseudogene TRBV3-2) and TRBJ2-5, with D possibly matching TRBD1 (6 bases). This TCR was recovered from a human donor who received a COVID-19 vaccine. The sample was CD4+ T cells from PBMCs cultured with HCoV-229E spike peptides, taken after COVID-19 vaccination. CDR3 amino acids: CASTLTWGRSNQETQYF. CDR3 coding DNA: TGTGCCAGCACCCTTACTTGGGGGCGTTCTAACCAAGAGACCCAGTACTTC.